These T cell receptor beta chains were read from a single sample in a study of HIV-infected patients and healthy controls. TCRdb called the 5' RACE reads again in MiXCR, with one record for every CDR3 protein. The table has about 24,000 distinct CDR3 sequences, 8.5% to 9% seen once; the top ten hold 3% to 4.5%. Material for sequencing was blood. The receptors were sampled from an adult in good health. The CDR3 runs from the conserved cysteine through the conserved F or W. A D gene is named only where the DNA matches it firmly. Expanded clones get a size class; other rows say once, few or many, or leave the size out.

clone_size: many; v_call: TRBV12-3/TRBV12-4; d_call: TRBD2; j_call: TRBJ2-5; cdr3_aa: CASSYSGGSQETQYF; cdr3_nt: TGTGCCAGCAGTTATAGCGGGGGGTCACAAGAGACCCAGTACTTC
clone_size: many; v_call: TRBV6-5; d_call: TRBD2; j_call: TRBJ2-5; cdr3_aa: CASRPGLAGELETQYF; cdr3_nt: TGTGCCAGCAGGCCCGGACTAGCGGGGGAACTAGAGACCCAGTACTTC
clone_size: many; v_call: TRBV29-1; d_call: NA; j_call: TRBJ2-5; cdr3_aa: CSVEPRQETQYF; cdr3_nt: TGCAGCGTTGAGCCCAGGCAAGAGACCCAGTACTTC
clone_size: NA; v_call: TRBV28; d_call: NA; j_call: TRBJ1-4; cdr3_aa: CASSLSAGGGLDEKLFF; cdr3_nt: TGTGCTAGCAGTTTGTCGGCGGGGGGCGGATTGGATGAAAAACTGTTTTTT
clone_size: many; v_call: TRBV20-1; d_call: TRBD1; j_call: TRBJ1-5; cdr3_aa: CSAREPGQGTFPDQPQHF; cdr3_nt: TGCAGTGCTAGAGAGCCCGGACAGGGGACATTTCCGGATCAGCCCCAGCATTTT
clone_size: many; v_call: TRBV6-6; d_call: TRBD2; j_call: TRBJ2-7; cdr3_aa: CASSYPRGTGVEQYF; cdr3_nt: TGTGCCAGCAGTTACCCGCGGGGGACTGGGGTCGAGCAGTACTTC
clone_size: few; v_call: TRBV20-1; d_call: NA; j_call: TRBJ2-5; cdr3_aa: CSARVRGIETQYF; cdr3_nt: TGCAGTGCTAGAGTCAGGGGAATTGAGACCCAGTACTTC
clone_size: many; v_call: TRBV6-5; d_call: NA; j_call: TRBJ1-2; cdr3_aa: CASIGIDDNYGYTF; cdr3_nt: TGTGCCAGCATCGGAATCGACGATAACTATGGCTACACCTTC
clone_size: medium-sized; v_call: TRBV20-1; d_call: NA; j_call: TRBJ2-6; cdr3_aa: CSARDLRVSSGANVLTF; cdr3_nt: TGCAGTGCTAGAGATTTAAGGGTTAGCTCTGGGGCCAACGTCCTGACTTTC
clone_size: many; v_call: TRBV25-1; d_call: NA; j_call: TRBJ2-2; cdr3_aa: CASSHRTVNTGELFF; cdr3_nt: TGTGCCAGCAGTCACCGGACAGTGAACACCGGGGAGCTGTTTTTT
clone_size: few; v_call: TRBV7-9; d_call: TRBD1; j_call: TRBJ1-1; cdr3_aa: CASSWDRGQLAFF; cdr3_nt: TGTGCCAGCAGCTGGGACAGGGGGCAGCTAGCTTTCTTT
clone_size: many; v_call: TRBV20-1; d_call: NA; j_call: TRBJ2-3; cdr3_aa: CSARAPTRRGSDTQYF; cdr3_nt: TGCAGTGCTAGGGCACCGACCCGACGGGGGTCAGATACGCAGTATTTT
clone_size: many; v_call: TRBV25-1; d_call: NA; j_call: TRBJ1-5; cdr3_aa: CASSEPGSRGSNQPQHF; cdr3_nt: TGTGCCAGCAGTGAACCCGGGAGCAGGGGCAGCAATCAGCCCCAGCATTTT
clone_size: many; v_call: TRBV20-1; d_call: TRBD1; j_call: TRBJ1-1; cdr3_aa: CSSKRQGEAFF; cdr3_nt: TGCAGTTCAAAAAGACAGGGTGAAGCTTTCTTT
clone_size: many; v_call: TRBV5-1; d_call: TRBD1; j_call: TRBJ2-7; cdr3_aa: CASSQMTGSLEQYF; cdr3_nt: TGCGCCAGCAGCCAAATGACAGGGTCGTTGGAGCAGTACTTC
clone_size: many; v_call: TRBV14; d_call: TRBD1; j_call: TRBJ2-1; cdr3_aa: CASSELGQVHNEQFF; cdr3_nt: TGTGCCAGCAGCGAGTTAGGACAGGTCCACAATGAGCAGTTCTTC
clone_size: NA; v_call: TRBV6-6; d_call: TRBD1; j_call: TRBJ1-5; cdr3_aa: CASSPGGASQPQHF; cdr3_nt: TGTGCCAGCAGCCCAGGGGGCGCGAGTCAGCCCCAGCATTTT
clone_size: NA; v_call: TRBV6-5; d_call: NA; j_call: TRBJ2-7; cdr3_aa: CASSSDSTTRYEQYF; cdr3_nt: TGTGCCAGCAGTTCGGACAGTACGACCCGCTACGAGCAGTACTTC
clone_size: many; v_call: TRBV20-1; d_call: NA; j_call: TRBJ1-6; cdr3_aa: CSAVLTQSGSPLHF; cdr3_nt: TGCAGTGCCGTCCTCACCCAATCGGGTTCACCCCTCCACTTT
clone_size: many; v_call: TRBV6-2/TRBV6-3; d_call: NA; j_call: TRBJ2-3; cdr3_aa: CASSYSWSTQYF; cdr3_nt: TGTGCCAGCAGTTACTCCTGGAGTACGCAGTATTTT
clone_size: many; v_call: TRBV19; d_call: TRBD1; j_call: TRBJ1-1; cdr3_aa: CASSVSPGQKDLEAFF; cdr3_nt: TGTGCCAGTAGTGTCTCACCGGGACAGAAAGACCTTGAAGCTTTCTTT
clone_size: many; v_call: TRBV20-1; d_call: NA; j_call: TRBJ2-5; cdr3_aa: CSAPTGRETQYF; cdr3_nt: TGCAGTGCCCCCACAGGGAGAGAGACCCAGTACTTC
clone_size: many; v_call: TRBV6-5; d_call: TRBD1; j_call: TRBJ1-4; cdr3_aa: CASSYTDRARNEKLFF; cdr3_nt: TGTGCCAGCAGTTACACGGACAGGGCGAGGAATGAAAAACTGTTTTTT
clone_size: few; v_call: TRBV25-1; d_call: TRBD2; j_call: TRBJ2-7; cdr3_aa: CASSESGSGGVYEQYF; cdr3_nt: TGTGCCAGCAGTGAAAGTGGTAGCGGGGGGGTCTACGAGCAGTACTTC
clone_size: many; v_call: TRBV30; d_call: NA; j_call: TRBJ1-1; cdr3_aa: CAVGRPPMNTEAFF; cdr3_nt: TGTGCGGTTGGCAGGCCGCCAATGAACACTGAAGCTTTCTTT
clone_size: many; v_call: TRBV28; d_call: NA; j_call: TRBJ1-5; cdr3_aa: CASRTNSNQPQHF; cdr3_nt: TGTGCCAGCAGGACTAATAGCAATCAGCCCCAGCATTTT
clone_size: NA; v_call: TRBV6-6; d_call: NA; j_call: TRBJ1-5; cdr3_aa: CASKGRTDQPQHF; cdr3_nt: TGTGCCAGCAAAGGCAGGACCGATCAGCCCCAGCATTTT
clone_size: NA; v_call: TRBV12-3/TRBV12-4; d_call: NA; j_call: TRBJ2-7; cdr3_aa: CASSSPGTGLWEQYF; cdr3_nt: TGTGCCAGCAGTTCCCCCGGGACTGGTTTGTGGGAGCAGTACTTC
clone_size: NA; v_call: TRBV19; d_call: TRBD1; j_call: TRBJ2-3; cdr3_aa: CASSRQGYSSTDTQYF; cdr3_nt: TGTGCCAGTTCAAGACAGGGTTATTCTAGCACAGATACGCAGTATTTT
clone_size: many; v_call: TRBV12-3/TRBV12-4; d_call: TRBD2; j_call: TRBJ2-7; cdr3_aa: CASSSGGEQYF; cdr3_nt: TGTGCCAGCAGTTCGGGGGGCGAGCAGTACTTC
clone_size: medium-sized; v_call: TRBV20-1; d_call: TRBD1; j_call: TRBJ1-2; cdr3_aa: CSARGGPKGAGNYGYTF; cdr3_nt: TGCAGTGCTAGAGGAGGCCCGAAGGGGGCGGGTAACTATGGCTACACCTTC
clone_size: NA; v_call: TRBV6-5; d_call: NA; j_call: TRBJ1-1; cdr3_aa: CASSYRFEAFF; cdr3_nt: TGTGCCAGCAGTTACCGGTTTGAAGCTTTCTTT